This T cell receptor beta chain is drawn from a study of blood T cell repertoires in COVID-19. Study in general: The United States, Italy and Spain were the sources of the acute and convalescent COVID-19 samples. T cells, B-cell-depleted T cells, or PBMCs provided the cDNA or gDNA that served as material.

CDR1 SGHRS and CDR2 YFSETQ come from the germline V gene. V dropped 7 bases and J dropped 2; count of bases not matched to a gene: 3. The CDR3 length is 13 residues. Followed over time, Seattle patients had been enrolled while infection was active. Per the original data handling: Amplification of reference gene primers was used by the study to estimate nucleated cell counts. Assay: immunoSEQ multiplex PCR; the TCRdb copy retains only in-frame clones and omits some. The D gene and trimming were derived from the DNA, and the V and J assignments and clone size from that table. The data show about 300,000 clones, approximately 88% seen once.

The chain joins TRBV5-1 to TRBJ1-2; 9 bases agree with TRBD1. The TCR comes from a woman aged 25 to 39 with COVID-19, enrolled during active disease. The sequencing input was peripheral blood. CDR3 amino acids: CASATGGNYGYTF. DNA of the CDR3: TGCGCCAGCGCGACAGGGGGGAACTATGGCTACACCTTC.